The 6 T cell receptor beta chains in this list originate from one sample, sequenced in a study of CD8 T cells in ankylosing spondylitis. TCRdb analysed the 5' RACE reads with MiXCR anew, one entry per CDR3 protein. Of more than 150,000 distinct CDR3 sequences listed, 10% to 15% were seen once; the top ten hold approximately 9.9%. Sequencing input: blood, either unsorted or a sorted T cell fraction (not recorded which). Every receptor here comes from a female donor with ankylosing spondylitis or in good health (not recorded which).

This clonotype was picked up many times. V gene TRBV20-1 combines with J gene TRBJ1-5; D may be TRBD1 (5 bases). This CDR3 spans 15 amino acids. Trimming pared 0 bases from V and 6 bases from J, leaving 15 bases between. Germline loops: CDR1 DFQATT, CDR2 SNEGSKA (reference sequence). The CDR3, as DNA: TGCAGTGCTAGAGATCGCCAGGGTTCGATTCAGCCCCAGCATTTT. Translated, it gives CSARDRQGSIQPQHF.

This clonotype has at least ten counts. The rearrangement uses TRBV20-1 and TRBJ2-1, with D tentatively TRBD2 (6 bases). Germline CDR1 DFQATT, CDR2 SNEGSKA (reference sequence). The CDR3 has 13 residues. Trimming took off 6 bases at V and 4 bases at J, with 13 bases between the two ends. The CDR3 sequence: CSAYAGLYNEQFF. DNA of the CDR3: TGCAGTGCCTATGCGGGACTGTACAATGAGCAGTTCTTC.

V gene TRBV7-8 combines with J gene TRBJ2-1, with 7 bases that match TRBD2. Germline V gene data show CDR1 as SGHVS and CDR2 as FQNEAQ. J gave up 5 bases and V 7 bases, and 11 bases lay outside the gene matches. CDR3 size: 15 residues. The DNA of the CDR3 is TGTGCCAGCACCAACCCTTGGCTAGCGGACAATGAGCAGTTCTTC. Translation: CASTNPWLADNEQFF.

The chain employs TRBV7-2 and TRBJ1-4; D may be TRBD1 (6 bases). CDR1 SGHTA and CDR2 FQGNSA come from the germline V gene. V shed 5 bases and J shed 7 bases, with 17 bases lying between them. CDR3 size: 15 residues. In DNA, the CDR3 is TGTGCCAGCAGCGTGCAACAGGGAGGGGGTGAAAAACTGTTTTTT. Its protein is CASSVQQGGGEKLFF.

This clonotype appeared many times. At one of its ends the junction is not consistent with the germline gene, which may arise from a read error. The genes are TRBV7-2 and TRBJ2-7; possibly TRBD1 for D (5 bases). There are 15 residues in the CDR3. CDR1 and CDR2 from the germline V gene are SGHTA and FQGNSA. This CDR3 reads CASSLGHQGSSEQYF. For the CDR3, the DNA is TGTGCCAGCAGCTTAGGCCACCAGGGTTCCTCCGAGCAGTACTTC.

The DNA of the CDR3 is TGTGCCAGCAGCCGGAGCTTCTTCCAAGAGACCCAGTACTTC. Protein product: CASSRSFFQETQYF. The chain uses TRBV7-2 and TRBJ2-5; unclear D gene. V shed 5 bases and J shed 1 base, with 11 bases lying between them. The CDR3 is 14 residues long. From germline, CDR1 is SGHTA and CDR2 FQGNSA. The whole variable domain, filled in from reference TRBV7-2 and TRBJ2-5, reads GAGVSQSPSNKVTEKGKDVELRCDPISGHTALYWYRQSLGQGLEFLIYFQGNSAPDKSGLPSDRFSAERTGGSVSTLTIQRTQQEDSAVYLCASSRSFFQETQYFGPGTRLLVL.